Shown below are 20 T cell receptor beta chains from a single sample sequenced in a study of regulatory dendritic cells for organ transplantation. Method: immunoSEQ multiplex PCR; TCRdb's copy keeps in-frame clones and lacks some. The sample lists 30,000 to 35,000 clones, about 88% occurring once. The specimen sequenced was naive CD4+ T cells from blood. Subset meaning: CD45RA+ naive T cells. The receptors derive from a human donor in good health.

The chain couples TRBV30 to TRBJ1-2; D not resolved. V was trimmed by 2 bases and J by 1 base, leaving 23 bases between them. The germline V gene has CDR1 GTSNPN and CDR2 SVGIG (reference sequence). The CDR3 consists of 18 residues. For the CDR3, the DNA is TGTGCCTGGAGTTTCACTCGAGGTCAAGGGTCCTTTAACTATGGCTACACCTTC. Its protein is CAWSFTRGQGSFNYGYTF.

V is TRBV30 and J is TRBJ2-7, with 11 bases aligning to TRBD2. Losses at the gene ends were 3 bases for V and 6 bases for J; bases not matched to a gene: 16. This CDR3 contains 17 residues. The germline gives CDR1 GTSNPN, CDR2 SVGIG (reference sequence). The CDR3 here is CAWSAPPTSGRPGEQYF. The DNA of the CDR3 is TGTGCCTGGAGCGCCCCCCCCACTAGCGGGAGACCGGGCGAGCAGTACTTC.

This clone was recorded only once. The genes are TRBV19 and TRBJ1-1; unclear D gene. V gave up 7 bases and J gave up 8 bases, with 8 bases separating them. Germline-derived CDR1 and CDR2 are LNHDA and SQIVND (reference sequence). This CDR3 is built from 10 residues. The chain's CDR3 is CASTFSEAFF. DNA for the CDR3: TGTGCCAGTACATTTTCGGAAGCTTTCTTT.

This chain connects TRBV28 to TRBJ1-4, with D possibly matching TRBD1 (5 bases). V shed 4 bases and J shed 0 bases, with 12 bases lying between them. Germline V gene lookup returns CDR1 MDHEN and CDR2 SYDVKM. This CDR3 has 16 amino acids. The CDR3 region has the DNA TGTGCCAGCAGTTCCCGCCGGGGCCCAACTAATGAAAAACTGTTTTTT. This translates into CASSSRRGPTNEKLFF.

This clone was seen once. The J gene is TRBJ2-5, the V gene TRBV5-1, with 9 bases identical to TRBD2. Germline CDR1 reads SGHRS; CDR2 reads YFSETQ. There are 15 residues in the CDR3. The V gene end was trimmed by 4 bases and the J gene end by 5 bases; junction bases not matched to a gene: 9. This chain's CDR3 is CASSKAGGPLETQYF. In DNA, the CDR3 is TGCGCCAGCAGCAAGGCGGGAGGGCCTTTGGAGACCCAGTACTTC.

This chain connects TRBV5-1 to TRBJ2-7; D remains ambiguous. The CDR3 loop spans 14 amino acids. Germline loops: CDR1 SGHRS, CDR2 YFSETQ. The V end was cut by 0 bases, the J end by 3 bases, with 10 bases between. Here the CDR3 DNA reads TGCGCCAGCAGCTTGGGTGGGGTCCTCTACGAGCAGTACTTC. It translates to CASSLGGVLYEQYF.

The table lists this clone with a few counts. The chain joins TRBV6-5 to TRBJ1-2; 10 nucleotides align to TRBD1. The CDR3 loop spans 16 amino acids. J lost 3 bases, V lost 4 bases, and 8 bases had no gene match. The germline V gene encodes CDR1 MNHEY and CDR2 SVGAGI. CDR3 residues: CASSSDRGVPYYGYTF. The CDR3, as DNA: TGTGCCAGCAGTTCGGACAGGGGGGTACCATACTATGGCTACACCTTC.

Worth noting for this clone: One end of the junction fails to match germline, which may point to a read error. The chain joins TRBV7-6 to TRBJ2-3; D may be TRBD1 (6 bases). This CDR3 has 15 residues. Germline assignment: CDR1 SGHVS and CDR2 FNYEAQ. CDR3 nucleotide sequence: TGTGCCAGCAGCTCAAGGGGACATAGCACGGATACGCAGTATTTT. Protein sequence: CASSSRGHSTDTQYF. Filled out from reference TRBV7-6 and TRBJ2-3, the complete variable domain reads GAGVSQSPRYKVTKRGQDVALRCDPISGHVSLYWYRQALGQGPEFLTYFNYEAQQDKSGLPNDRFSAERPEGSISTLTIQRTEQRDSAMYRCASSSRGHSTDTQYFGPGTRLTVL.

The chain links TRBV29-1 to TRBJ1-1, with TRBD1 matching 10 bases. Germline lookup yields CDR1 SQVTM and CDR2 ANQGSEA. CDR3 length equals 15 residues. Germline trimming cut 6 bases from V and 4 bases from J; bases unmatched to any gene: 11. The CDR3 DNA is TGCAGCGTCCAAGACGGGTGGACAGGGGGCACTGAAGCTTTCTTT. Translation: CSVQDGWTGGTEAFF.

The chain has TRBV19 and TRBJ2-3; D gene uncertain. Germline V gene data show CDR1 as LNHDA and CDR2 as SQIVND (reference sequence). The CDR3 loop spans 14 amino acids. V was shortened by 3 bases and J by 4 bases, with 11 bases between the two germline ends. CDR3 region: CASSIRPLADTQYF. CDR3 coding DNA: TGTGCCAGTAGTATCCGTCCCCTCGCAGATACGCAGTATTTT.

The J gene is TRBJ1-5, the V gene TRBV11-1; TRBD1 agrees at 8 bases. V trimming: 1 base; J trimming: 2 bases; junction bases outside the gene matches: 7. This CDR3 spans 17 amino acids. Germline-derived CDR1 and CDR2 are SGHAT and FQDESV (reference sequence). Here the CDR3 reads CASSLVVRGRGNQPQHF. The CDR3 nucleotides read TGTGCCAGCAGCTTAGTAGTCAGGGGGCGAGGCAATCAGCCCCAGCATTTT.

V gene TRBV5-1 combines with J gene TRBJ2-5, with TRBD1 identical over 7 bases. This CDR3 has 14 residues. Germline V gene sequence: CDR1 SGHRS, CDR2 YFSETQ. With 8 bases clipped from V and 3 bases from J, the junction kept 10 bases outside the gene matches. The CDR3 DNA follows: TGCGCCAGTAACCGGGACAGCACAAAAGAGACCCAGTACTTC. It translates to CASNRDSTKETQYF.

The chain combines TRBV30 with TRBJ1-1; the D is unclear. Between the trimmed V and J ends, which lost 1 base and 5 bases, there was a span of 8 bases. The germline gives CDR1 GTSNPN, CDR2 SVGIG (reference sequence). The CDR3 runs 12 residues. CDR3 sequence (DNA): TGTGCCTGGAGTGATACGGGGACTGAAGCTTTCTTT. Its protein product is CAWSDTGTEAFF.

This clone was observed once. The chain has TRBV15 and TRBJ1-1; D ambiguous. The CDR3 totals 14 residues. In germline, CDR1 is LNHNV, CDR2 YYDKDF (reference sequence). V was cut by 1 base and J by 1 base, with 7 bases left in between. The CDR3 loop reads CATSRGNRNTEAFF. CDR3 DNA sequence: TGTGCCACCAGCAGAGGGAACAGGAACACTGAAGCTTTCTTT.

J is TRBJ1-1 and V is TRBV28; 9 nucleotides agree with TRBD1. Germline V gives CDR1 MDHEN, CDR2 SYDVKM. Trimming cost V 3 bases and J 5 bases; bases outside gene matches: 7. There are 15 residues in the CDR3. CDR3: CASSFLGTGMTEAFF. The CDR3, as DNA: TGTGCCAGCAGTTTCCTCGGGACAGGGATGACTGAAGCTTTCTTT.

This clone was seen once. The chain couples TRBV5-4 to TRBJ2-3, with 8 positions matching TRBD2. The CDR3 is made up of 14 amino acids. From germline, CDR1 is SGHNT and CDR2 YYREEE (reference sequence). The V and J ends lost 2 bases and 4 bases, in that order; junction bases with no gene match: 3. The CDR3 reads CASSLGLAPDTQYF. The DNA of the CDR3 is TGTGCCAGCAGCTTAGGACTAGCCCCAGATACGCAGTATTTT.

This rearrangement joins TRBV7-9 to TRBJ2-7; D is perhaps TRBD2 (5 bases). The CDR3 is 12 residues long. Trimming took off 5 bases at V and 4 bases at J, with 9 bases between the two ends. Germline V gene sequence: CDR1 SEHNR, CDR2 FQNEAQ (reference sequence). The CDR3 DNA is TGTGCCAGCAGCCTCTCGGGGTACGAGCAGTACTTC. This translates into CASSLSGYEQYF.

This clone is a singleton in its sample. The V and J genes are TRBV5-4 and TRBJ1-4; 12 positions match TRBD1. This CDR3 spans 15 amino acids. CDR1 SGHNT and CDR2 YYREEE come from the germline V gene (reference sequence). Trimming cost V 3 bases and J 11 bases; bases outside gene matches: 8. The CDR3 DNA sequence: TGTGCCAGCAGCTCCGGGACAGGGGGCGCGGGGAAACTGTTTTTT. This sequence encodes CASSSGTGGAGKLFF.

J is TRBJ2-2 and V is TRBV6-5, with a possible D match to TRBD2 (6 bases). The CDR3 covers 15 residues. Germline CDR1 and CDR2: MNHEY and SVGAGI. The V and J ends lost 0 bases and 8 bases respectively, with 13 bases between them. CDR3 region: CASSYSGGARGELFF. Here the CDR3 DNA reads TGTGCCAGCAGTTACTCGGGGGGTGCTCGAGGGGAGCTGTTTTTT.

The chain carries TRBV4-2 and TRBJ2-3; 13 bases are shared with TRBD2. The germline V gene has CDR1 LGHNA and CDR2 YNFKEQ. The length of the CDR3 is 16 residues. With V trimmed by 3 bases and J by 3 bases, 3 bases remained unmatched. The CDR3 bases are TGTGCCAGCAGCCACCCGGGACTAGCGGGGACAGATACGCAGTATTTT. This encodes CASSHPGLAGTDTQYF.